The 2 T cell receptor beta chains below were found in one sample sequenced in a study of blood T cells in healthy people across ages. A second PCR, run for roughly 6 to 11 cycles, used a sample-barcoded 5' primer plus a J-beta primer mix. TCRdb recomputed calls from the 5' RACE reads with MiXCR, one row per CDR3 protein. Counted here are 600,000 or so distinct CDR3 sequences, 21% occurring once; the ten biggest clones make up 3.5% to 4%. The sample comprised blood. The origin of the receptors is a man in his 70s in good health.

This chain connects TRBV6-6 to TRBJ1-2; possibly TRBD1 for D (5 bases). Germline-derived CDR1 and CDR2 are MNHNY and SVGAGI (reference sequence). The CDR3 is 12 residues long. Trimming took off 7 bases at V and 6 bases at J, with 12 bases between the two ends. DNA of the CDR3: TGTGCCAGCACGCAGGACAATAATGGCTACACCTTC. Protein: CASTQDNNGYTF.

The chain couples TRBV29-1 to TRBJ1-2; 8 bases agree with TRBD1. Germline V gives CDR1 SQVTM, CDR2 ANQGSEA. V lost 7 bases and J lost 5; bases outside the gene matches: 9. The CDR3 sequence is 13 residues long. As DNA, the CDR3 is TGCAGCGCCCAGGAGGACAGGGCGTATGGCTACACCTTC. Translation: CSAQEDRAYGYTF.